This T cell receptor beta chain was captured by sequencing in a study of blood T cell repertoires in COVID-19. Study as a whole: In each case, the material was cDNA or gDNA derived from T cells, B-cell-depleted T cells, or PBMCs.

Only in-frame clones appear in the TCRdb table, and some are missing; sequencing was by immunoSEQ multiplex PCR. The sample has some 160,000 clones; 70% to 90% are singletons. The TCR was taken from a man between 60 and 70 years old with acute or convalescent COVID-19. Sequencing used peripheral blood.

CDR3 loop: CASSAGTGGEWPQHF. The CDR3 region has the DNA TGTGCCAGCAGCGCCGGGACAGGGGGAGAGTGGCCCCAGCATTTT. The rearrangement links TRBV7-2 to TRBJ1-5; 11 nucleotides line up with TRBD1. The CDR3 extends over 15 amino acids. Per the germline V gene, CDR1 is SGHTA and CDR2 is FQGNSA. The J segment lost 9 bases and the V segment lost 5 bases, leaving 9 bases of the junction unmatched. The full variable domain, with the rest looked up from reference TRBV7-2 and TRBJ1-5, is GAGVSQSPSNKVTEKGKDVELRCDPISGHTALYWYRQSLGQGLEFLIYFQGNSAPDKSGLPSDRFSAERTGGSVSTLTIQRTQQEDSAVYLCASSAGTGGEWPQHFGDGTRLSIL.